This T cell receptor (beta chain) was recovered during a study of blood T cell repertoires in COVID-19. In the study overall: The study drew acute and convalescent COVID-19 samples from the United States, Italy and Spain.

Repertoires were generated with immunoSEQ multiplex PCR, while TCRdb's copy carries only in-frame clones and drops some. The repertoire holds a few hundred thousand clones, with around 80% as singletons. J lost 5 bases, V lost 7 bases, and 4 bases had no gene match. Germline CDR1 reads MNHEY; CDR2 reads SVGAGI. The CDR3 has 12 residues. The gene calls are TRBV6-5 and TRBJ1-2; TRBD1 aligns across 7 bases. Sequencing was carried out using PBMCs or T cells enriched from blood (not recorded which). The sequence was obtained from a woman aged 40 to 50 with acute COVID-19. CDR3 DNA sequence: TGTGCCAGCAATTCAGGGGGATATGGCTACACCTTC. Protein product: CASNSGGYGYTF.